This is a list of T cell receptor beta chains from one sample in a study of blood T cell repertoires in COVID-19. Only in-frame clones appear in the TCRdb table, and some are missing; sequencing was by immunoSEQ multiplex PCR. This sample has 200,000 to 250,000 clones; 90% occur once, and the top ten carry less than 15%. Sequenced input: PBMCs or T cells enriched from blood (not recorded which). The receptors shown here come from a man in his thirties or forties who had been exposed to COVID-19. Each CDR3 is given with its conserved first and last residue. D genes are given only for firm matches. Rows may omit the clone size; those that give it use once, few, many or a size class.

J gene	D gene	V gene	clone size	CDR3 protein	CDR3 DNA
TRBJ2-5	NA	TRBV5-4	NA	CASSLAREETQYF	TGTGCCAGCAGCTTGGCCCGGGAAGAGACCCAGTACTTC
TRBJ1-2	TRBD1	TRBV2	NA	CASSSGQGANYGYTF	TGTGCCAGCAGTTCGGGACAGGGAGCTAACTATGGCTACACCTTC
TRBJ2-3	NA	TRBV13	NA	CASSPPSTDTQYF	TGTGCCAGCAGCCCCCCCTCCACAGATACGCAGTATTTT
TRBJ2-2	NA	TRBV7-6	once	CASSLESPVRLFF	TGTGCCAGCAGCTTAGAGAGTCCGGTCCGGCTGTTTTTT
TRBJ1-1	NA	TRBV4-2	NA	CASTQGGLAAFF	TGTGCCAGCACCCAAGGAGGACTTGCAGCTTTCTTT
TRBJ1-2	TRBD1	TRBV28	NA	CASSWGQNAYGYTF	TGTGCCAGCAGTTGGGGACAGAACGCCTATGGCTACACCTTC
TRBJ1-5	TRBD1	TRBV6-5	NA	CASSSSSNQGDGHF	TGTGCCAGCAGTTCATCCTCAAACCAGGGGGATGGGCATTTT
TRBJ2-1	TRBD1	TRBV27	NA	CASSFATGGLSEQFF	TGTGCCAGCAGTTTCGCCACAGGGGGCTTGAGTGAGCAGTTCTTC
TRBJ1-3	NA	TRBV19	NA	CASSPGTSTSDSGNTIYF	TGTGCCAGTAGCCCCGGGACATCCACCTCTGACTCTGGAAACACCATATATTTT
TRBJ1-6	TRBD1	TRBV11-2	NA	CASRQGARDNSPLHF	TGTGCCAGCAGACAGGGGGCGCGGGATAATTCACCCCTCCACTTT
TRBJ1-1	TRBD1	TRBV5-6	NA	CASSHPQGANTEAFF	TGTGCCAGCAGCCATCCCCAGGGGGCGAACACTGAAGCTTTCTTT
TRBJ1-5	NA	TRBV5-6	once	CASSLGLWAGEQPQHF	TGTGCCAGCAGCTTGGGGTTGTGGGCAGGGGAGCAGCCCCAGCATTTT
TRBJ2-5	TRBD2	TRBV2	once	CAGEAGGETQYF	TGTGCCGGCGAGGCGGGGGGAGAGACCCAGTACTTC
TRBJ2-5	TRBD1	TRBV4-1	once	CASRRRTGPQETQYF	TGCGCCAGCAGACGCAGGACAGGACCGCAAGAGACCCAGTACTTC
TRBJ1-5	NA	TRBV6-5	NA	CASNREVGQPQHF	TGTGCCAGCAATCGAGAGGTGGGTCAGCCCCAGCATTTT
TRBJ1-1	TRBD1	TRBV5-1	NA	CASSIKTGGLKDDTEAFF	TGCGCCAGCAGCATAAAAACAGGGGGCCTTAAGGACGACACTGAAGCTTTCTTT
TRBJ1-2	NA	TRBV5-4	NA	CASSFGGAGNYGYTF	TGTGCCAGCAGCTTCGGGGGTGCAGGGAACTATGGCTACACCTTC
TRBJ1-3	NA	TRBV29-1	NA	CSVSQGSSGNTIYF	TGCAGCGTTTCACAGGGAAGCTCTGGAAACACCATATATTTT
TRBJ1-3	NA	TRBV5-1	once	CASSLAGSSGNTIYF	TGCGCCAGCAGCTTGGCCGGTTCCTCTGGAAACACCATATATTTT
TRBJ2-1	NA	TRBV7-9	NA	CASGRMRQVNEQFF	TGTGCCAGCGGTAGAATGCGACAGGTTAATGAGCAGTTCTTC
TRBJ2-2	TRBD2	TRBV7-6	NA	CASSLSGGADTGELFF	TGTGCCAGCAGCTTAAGCGGGGGGGCAGACACCGGGGAGCTGTTTTTT
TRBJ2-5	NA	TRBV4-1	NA	CARSFAPPGQIQETQYF	TGCGCCAGAAGCTTCGCCCCCCCAGGACAAATTCAAGAGACCCAGTACTTC
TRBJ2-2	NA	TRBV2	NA	CASSEALPAGELFF	TGTGCCAGCAGTGAAGCGCTTCCGGCCGGGGAGCTGTTTTTT
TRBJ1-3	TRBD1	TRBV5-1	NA	CASSWDSHSGNTIYF	TGCGCCAGCAGTTGGGACAGCCACTCTGGAAACACCATATATTTT
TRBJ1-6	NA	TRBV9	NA	CASSPGTHDSPLHF	TGTGCCAGCAGCCCCGGGACTCACGATTCACCCCTCCACTTT
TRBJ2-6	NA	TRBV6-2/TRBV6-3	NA	CASSYFQASGANVLTF	TGTGCCAGCAGTTACTTTCAGGCCTCTGGGGCCAACGTCCTGACTTTC
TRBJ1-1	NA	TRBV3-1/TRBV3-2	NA	CASSLQSMNTEAFF	TGTGCCAGCAGCCTCCAAAGCATGAACACTGAAGCTTTCTTT
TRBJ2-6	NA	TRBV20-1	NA	CSASDRSGLGANVLTF	TGCAGTGCTAGTGACAGATCCGGGTTGGGGGCCAACGTCCTGACTTTC
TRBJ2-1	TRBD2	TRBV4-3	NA	CASSQDLSGGYNEQFF	TGCGCCAGCAGCCAAGATCTCAGCGGGGGCTACAATGAGCAGTTCTTC
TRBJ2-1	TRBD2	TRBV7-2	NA	CASSYRSGGPYNEQFF	TGTGCCAGCAGCTACCGGAGCGGGGGGCCTTACAATGAGCAGTTCTTC
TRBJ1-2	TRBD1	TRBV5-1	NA	CASSSGTGNYGYTF	TGCGCCAGCAGTTCCGGGACAGGGAACTATGGCTACACCTTC
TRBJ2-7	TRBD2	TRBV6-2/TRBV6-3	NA	CASSYSGTIWGEQYF	TGTGCCAGCAGTTACTCTGGGACTATCTGGGGCGAGCAGTACTTC